The T cell receptor beta chain described here comes from a study of cytomegalovirus exposure and HLA in healthy donors. The PCR had 60 Vbeta and 13 Jbeta primers. Sequencing used immunoSEQ multiplex PCR; TCRdb keeps in-frame clones, though not all of them. The profile shows tens of thousands of clones, around 79% of them singletons. Study-wide results and caveats: In an earlier analysis, most TCR beta V segments were productive about 87% or about 30% of the time. Sequencing had likely introduced a cluster of highly shared sequence variants as an artifact. Later on, an analysis tied 15,000 to 20,000 TCR beta sequences to HLA alleles at 0.05 false discovery rate.

Germline V CDR1 and CDR2: MNHEY, SVGAGI. V was shortened by 5 bases and J by 1 base, with 15 bases between the two germline ends. The CDR3 length is 15 residues. As for this clone: Its antigen is undetermined.

Donors were ostensibly healthy at sampling, although undocumented immune exposures were probable. The V call is TRBV6-5, the J call TRBJ2-7, with D perhaps matching TRBD2 (5 bases). This clonotype was obtained from a man aged 40-49 years in good health and CMV-seronegative. Sample: PBMCs. CDR3 region: CASSPGEGQSYEQYF. DNA for the CDR3: TGTGCCAGCAGTCCCGGGGAAGGCCAGTCCTACGAGCAGTACTTC.